The rows below give T cell receptor beta chains drawn from one sample of a study of blood T cell repertoires in COVID-19. Produced via immunoSEQ multiplex PCR; TCRdb's table is partial and in-frame only. The sample holds approximately 230,000 clones, roughly four fifths seen once. Sequenced input: PBMCs or T cells enriched from blood (not recorded which). These receptor sequences come from a man aged 40-49 years who had recovered from COVID-19. Each CDR3 is given with its conserved first and last residue. A D gene is named only where the DNA matches it firmly. Expanded clones are given a class, and other clones once, few, many or no size at all.

d_call | j_call | cdr3_length | clone_size | v_call | cdr3_aa
- | TRBJ2-7 | 13 | once | TRBV10-2 | CASSLSGTREQYF
TRBD1 | TRBJ1-1 | 14 | once | TRBV5-1 | CASSTGTGDTEAFF
- | TRBJ2-2 | 14 | - | TRBV10-1 | CASSDPEEGGELFF
TRBD1 | TRBJ1-4 | 13 | - | TRBV15 | CATSTFGQGVFSF
- | TRBJ1-2 | 15 | - | TRBV20-1 | CSASAVWAGDYGYTF
- | TRBJ2-7 | 13 | - | TRBV15 | CATARERSYEQYF
TRBD1 | TRBJ1-6 | 13 | - | TRBV14 | CASRPGTVSPLHF
- | TRBJ2-5 | 13 | - | TRBV12-3/TRBV12-4 | CASSLGAQETQYF
- | TRBJ2-5 | 16 | - | TRBV5-4 | CASSAGQIRSQETQYF
- | TRBJ1-6 | 15 | few | TRBV28 | CASSLGRGSNSPLHF
- | TRBJ2-3 | 16 | - | TRBV5-1 | CASSLWALARTDTQYF
TRBD2 | TRBJ2-3 | 15 | few | TRBV7-2 | CASSWLAGGTDTQYF
TRBD1 | TRBJ1-1 | 15 | few | TRBV27 | CASSGEQGYHTEAFF
TRBD1 | TRBJ1-2 | 13 | - | TRBV27 | CASSLQGPYGYTF
- | TRBJ2-1 | 12 | - | TRBV12-3/TRBV12-4 | CASSFVSNEQFF
- | TRBJ1-1 | 12 | - | TRBV5-6 | CASSLWQFEAFF
TRBD1 | TRBJ2-7 | 14 | - | TRBV10-3 | CAISPGQGGYEQYF
- | TRBJ1-1 | 15 | - | TRBV5-5 | CASSLAGSANTEAFF
TRBD2 | TRBJ2-5 | 17 | once | TRBV5-8 | CAKAGGADFGASETQYF
- | TRBJ2-7 | 19 | once | TRBV12-1 | CASPHLNPSRLTSSYEQYF
TRBD2 | TRBJ2-5 | 15 | - | TRBV15 | CATSRGLAGIETQYF
TRBD1 | TRBJ1-2 | 13 | - | TRBV29-1 | CSGDETGGDGYTF
- | TRBJ1-5 | 12 | - | TRBV5-3 | CARKPWSQPQHF
- | TRBJ1-1 | 12 | - | TRBV30 | CADRDKNTEAFF
TRBD1 | TRBJ1-5 | 13 | - | TRBV18 | CASLWTGNQPQHF
- | TRBJ1-6 | 11 | - | TRBV12-3/TRBV12-4 | CASSLDTFVHF
- | TRBJ1-2 | 14 | once | TRBV10-3 | CAISTGTRRGGYTF
- | TRBJ1-2 | 12 | - | TRBV12-3/TRBV12-4 | CASSNSGYGYTF
TRBD1 | TRBJ1-6 | 14 | few | TRBV7-3 | CASSGAGGNSPLHF
TRBD2 | TRBJ2-2 | 17 | - | TRBV4-2 | CASSPAGLAGVAGELFF
- | TRBJ2-7 | 15 | - | TRBV6-5 | CASSSGGLAAYEQYF
TRBD1 | TRBJ1-1 | 13 | few | TRBV12-3/TRBV12-4 | CASSSGQGTEAFF
- | TRBJ2-1 | 15 | - | TRBV7-2 | CASSYSSGSYNEQFF